The entry below describes one T cell receptor (beta chain). Its antigen is currently unknown. The sample is drawn from a study of T cell responses to AZD1222 COVID-19 vaccine. Produced via immunoSEQ multiplex PCR; TCRdb's table is partial and in-frame only. The sample has roughly 140,000 clones, approximately 89% seen once. Study results and caveats: A rise in Spike-specific TCR breadth and depth followed two AZD1222 doses. Reportedly, close to half of spike-specific TCRs are directed against unmutated variant regions.

Germline CDR1 DFQATT, CDR2 SNEGSKA (reference sequence). The CDR3 is 16 amino acids. V shed 3 bases, J shed 8 bases, and the junction held 9 bases outside the gene matches. This sample comprised peripheral blood, obtained on day 0 of MenACWY control vaccination. The chain joins TRBV20-1 to TRBJ2-1, with 14 bases aligning to TRBD2. The clonotype comes from an adult in good health. The CDR3 bases are TGCAGTGCTAGTCGGGGGGGACTAGCGGGAGTGGATGAGCAGTTCTTC. Protein: CSASRGGLAGVDEQFF.